This T cell receptor (beta chain) is drawn from a study of blood T cell repertoires in COVID-19. Study overall: Some COVID-19 samples were acute and others convalescent; all came from the United States, Italy and Spain.

Grouping used clinical history reported by participants in a survey and questionnaire. In the original processing: Reference gene primer amplification gave nucleated cell count estimates. Profiling relied on immunoSEQ multiplex PCR, and the TCRdb table lists in-frame clones only, not all of them. V and J calls and clone size are given by that table; D and trimming were obtained from the DNA. Of 400,000 to 550,000 clones in the sample, approximately 90% were seen once. For this clone: Other DNA sequences from this sample encode an identical CDR3 as well.

Germline V gene sequence: CDR1 DFQATT, CDR2 SNEGSKA (reference sequence). The V gene lost 1 base and the J gene lost 4 bases, with 5 bases spanning the gap. The CDR3 spans 11 residues. This chain connects TRBV20-1 to TRBJ2-7; D call uncertain. The source is a young woman with acute COVID-19. Sequences were obtained from PBMCs or T cells enriched from blood (not recorded which). In nucleotides, the CDR3 is TGCAGTGCTAGAGCAAATTACGAGCAGTACTTC. This sequence encodes CSARANYEQYF.